Listed here are 21 T cell receptor beta chains from one sample, sequenced in a study of cytotoxic CD8 clonotypes in ibrutinib-treated CLL. Generated by immunoSEQ multiplex PCR, the TCRdb table keeps only in-frame clones and is missing some. Of about 130,000 clones listed, about 80% are singletons. The sequencing here drew on PBMCs, taken after 12 months of ibrutinib treatment. The receptors come from a human donor with chronic lymphocytic leukemia.

The rearrangement links TRBV15 to TRBJ2-3; 10 positions match TRBD2. The germline gives CDR1 LNHNV, CDR2 YYDKDF (reference sequence). This CDR3 spans 16 amino acids. Unmatched junction bases numbered 4, after V lost 0 bases and J lost 4 bases. CDR3: CATSREVAGGPDTQYF. In DNA form, the CDR3 reads TGTGCCACCAGCAGAGAGGTAGCGGGAGGCCCAGATACGCAGTATTTT.

V and J are TRBV7-9 and TRBJ2-2; D possibly corresponds to TRBD2 (6 bases). The germline V and J ends were trimmed by 2 bases and 2 bases, with 12 bases remaining between them. Per the germline V gene, CDR1 is SEHNR and CDR2 is FQNEAQ (reference sequence). CDR3 length: 16 residues. In nucleotides, the CDR3 is TGTGCCAGCAGCTTAAGTATGGGGGGAAACACCGGGGAGCTGTTTTTT. Protein sequence: CASSLSMGGNTGELFF.

The chain combines TRBV9 with TRBJ2-7; 13 nucleotides match TRBD2. The J segment lost 7 bases and the V segment lost 4 bases, leaving 11 bases of the junction unmatched. The CDR3 extends over 16 amino acids. Germline loops: CDR1 SGDLS, CDR2 YYNGEE. This chain's CDR3 is CASSPPGLAGVGEQYF. CDR3 sequence (DNA): TGTGCCAGCAGCCCCCCCGGACTAGCGGGAGTAGGGGAGCAGTACTTC.

This clone was picked up one time. The chain carries TRBV7-3 and TRBJ2-3; D gene ambiguous. The V end was cut by 6 bases, the J end by 0 bases, with 13 bases between. CDR3 size: 15 residues. Per the germline V gene, CDR1 is SGHTA and CDR2 is FQGTGA. The DNA for the CDR3 is TGTGCCAGCAGTCGGCACGGTTCTAGCACAGATACGCAGTATTTT. Amino acids: CASSRHGSSTDTQYF.

This clone appeared a few times. CDR3 DNA: TGTGCCAGTAGTATATCCGGGAGAAATACCGGGGAGCTGTTTTTT. This sequence encodes CASSISGRNTGELFF. The chain employs TRBV19 and TRBJ2-2; possible D gene TRBD2, 6 bases. Per germline, CDR1 LNHDA and CDR2 SQIVND (reference sequence). Trimming took off 2 bases at V and 5 bases at J, with 12 bases between the two ends. The CDR3 loop spans 15 amino acids. Complete variable domain (other parts from reference TRBV19 and TRBJ2-2): DGGITQSPKYLFRKEGQNVTLSCEQNLNHDAMYWYRQDPGQGLRLIYYSQIVNDFQKGDIAEGYSVSREKKESFPLTVTSAQKNPTAFYLCASSISGRNTGELFFGEGSRLTVL.

This clone appeared once. The chain employs TRBV7-9 and TRBJ1-2, with 10 bases lining up with TRBD1. Trimming took 5 bases from V and 8 from J; bases not matched to a gene: 5. Germline CDR1 SEHNR, CDR2 FQNEAQ (reference sequence). This CDR3 is 13 amino acids long. The CDR3 spells CASSRQGATGYTF. Written as DNA, the CDR3 is TGTGCCAGCAGCCGACAGGGGGCTACCGGCTACACCTTC. Full variable domain (rest looked up from reference TRBV7-9 and TRBJ1-2): DTGVSQNPRHKITKRGQNVTFRCDPISEHNRLYWYRQTLGQGPEFLTYFQNEAQLEKSRLLSDRFSAERPKGSFSTLEIQRTEQGDSAMYLCASSRQGATGYTFGSGTRLTVV.

With regard to this clone: Its ends do not fully match the called genes, so a read error is possible. In DNA form, the CDR3 reads TGTGCTAGCAGCCTTTCGGCAGGGACTGGTGAGCAGTTCTTC. Protein product: CASSLSAGTGEQFF. This chain joins TRBV7-7 and TRBJ2-1; TRBD2 might be the D (6 bases). CDR1 and CDR2 (germline): SSHAT, FNYEAQ (reference sequence). The length of the CDR3 is 14 residues.

The chain uses TRBV13 and TRBJ2-7; tentatively, D is TRBD2 (5 bases). Germline CDR1 reads PRHDT; CDR2 reads FYEKMQ (reference sequence). Trimming took off 1 base at V and 4 bases at J, with 17 bases between the two ends. The CDR3 spans 16 residues. CDR3 sequence (DNA): TGTGCCAGCAGCTTAGATGATGGCGGGCTGGGATACGAGCAGTACTTC. This encodes CASSLDDGGLGYEQYF. Complete variable domain (other parts from reference TRBV13 and TRBJ2-7): AAGVIQSPRHLIKEKRETATLKCYPIPRHDTVYWYQQGPGQDPQFLISFYEKMQSDKGSIPDRFSAQQFSDYHSELNMSSLELGDSALYFCASSLDDGGLGYEQYFGPGTRLTVT.

The chain carries TRBV4-3 and TRBJ1-3; a possible D gene is TRBD1 (6 bases). This CDR3 has 19 amino acids. The V gene lost 0 bases and the J gene lost 0 bases, with 18 bases spanning the gap. Germline values: CDR1 LGHNA, CDR2 YSLEER. CDR3 bases: TGCGCCAGCAGCCAAGATGCCCCCGCAGGACAGAGCTCTGGAAACACCATATATTTT. It yields the protein CASSQDAPAGQSSGNTIYF.

This chain uses TRBV5-1 with TRBJ2-7, with D perhaps matching TRBD1 (6 bases). Per the germline V gene, CDR1 is SGHRS and CDR2 is YFSETQ. The CDR3 contains 13 residues. The V gene lost 8 bases and the J gene lost 7 bases, with 19 bases spanning the gap. CDR3 nucleotides: TGCGCCAGTCAAAACCTACAGGGTTGGGAGCAGTACTTC. Translating it yields CASQNLQGWEQYF.

The count of this clone is one. The chain couples TRBV27 to TRBJ2-7; D gene unclear. CDR1 and CDR2 (germline): MNHEY, SMNVEV (reference sequence). The CDR3 consists of 15 residues. The V end lost 5 bases, the J end lost 0 bases, and 14 bases lay between the germline ends. The CDR3 nucleotides read TGTGCCAGCAGTACACCTAGTTCGAGCTCCTACGAGCAGTACTTC. It yields the protein CASSTPSSSSYEQYF.

Only a few counts were recorded for this clone. This chain uses TRBV10-3 with TRBJ2-1; D remains unclear. The CDR3 sequence is 11 residues long. V lost 3 bases to trimming and J lost 8 bases, with 5 bases between them. The germline V gene encodes CDR1 ENHRY and CDR2 SYGVKD. CDR3 sequence reads: CAISDTYEQFF. The CDR3 DNA follows: TGTGCCATCAGTGATACTTATGAGCAGTTCTTC.

The rearrangement uses TRBV7-9 and TRBJ2-7; TRBD2 is a possible D gene (6 bases). V was clipped by 3 bases and J by 4 bases, with 16 bases between them. The CDR3 length is 15 residues. Germline V gives CDR1 SEHNR, CDR2 FQNEAQ (reference sequence). Here the CDR3 DNA reads TGTGCCAGCAGCTTTAGGGCTAGCGAGGGGTACGAGCAGTACTTC. Amino acid sequence: CASSFRASEGYEQYF.

The CDR3 here is CAWSRGARSSRYTF. The CDR3 region has the DNA TGTGCCTGGAGTCGGGGGGCGAGATCGTCACGCTACACCTTC. The V and J genes are TRBV30 and TRBJ1-2, with a weak D call TRBD1 (6 bases). Germline V gene lookup returns CDR1 GTSNPN and CDR2 SVGIG (reference sequence). The CDR3 covers 14 residues. V lost 2 bases and J 9 bases, leaving 19 bases between the germline ends.

The V gene is TRBV7-2, the J gene TRBJ2-3; D uncertain. The CDR3 loop spans 15 amino acids. V lost 2 bases and J lost 3, with 12 bases in between. Germline values: CDR1 SGHTA, CDR2 FQGNSA. CDR3 residues: CASSLLLVITDTQYF. CDR3 nucleotide sequence: TGTGCCAGCAGCTTATTGTTAGTCATTACAGATACGCAGTATTTT.

This rearrangement joins TRBV2 to TRBJ1-4, with a possible D match to TRBD1 (6 bases). V dropped 3 bases and J dropped 3 bases, with 11 bases sitting between them. The germline CDR1 and CDR2 sequences are SNHLY and FYNNEI. The CDR3 covers 15 residues. CDR3 residues: CASSERTAPNEKLFF. The CDR3 region has the DNA TGTGCCAGCAGTGAGAGGACAGCTCCTAATGAAAAACTGTTTTTT.

This clone was counted only a few times. This same CDR3 is encoded by further DNA sequences in the sample. This chain connects TRBV5-1 to TRBJ2-3; no reliable D call. The CDR3 runs to 12 residues. V lost 0 bases to trimming and J lost 6 bases, with 5 bases between them. From germline, CDR1 is SGHRS and CDR2 YFSETQ. Here the CDR3 reads CASSLGSDTQYF. The CDR3 nucleotides are TGCGCCAGCAGCTTGGGGTCGGATACGCAGTATTTT. The entire variable domain, with the rest obtained from reference TRBV5-1 and TRBJ2-3, is as follows: KAGVTQTPRYLIKTRGQQVTLSCSPISGHRSVSWYQQTPGQGLQFLFEYFSETQRNKGNFPGRFSGRQFSNSRSEMNVSTLELGDSALYLCASSLGSDTQYFGPGTRLTVL.

The V and J genes are TRBV7-2 and TRBJ2-7; unclear D gene. This CDR3 region has 14 residues. V was trimmed by 4 bases and J by 4 bases, leaving 14 bases between them. Germline V gives CDR1 SGHTA, CDR2 FQGNSA. The DNA for the CDR3 is TGTGCCAGCAGCTCCTCGGCTCCTCCGTACGAGCAGTACTTC. Protein product: CASSSSAPPYEQYF.

The rearrangement links TRBV9 to TRBJ2-1; D perhaps matches TRBD2 (7 bases). Germline V CDR1 and CDR2: SGDLS, YYNGEE. The V end lost 0 bases, the J end lost 1 base, and 11 bases lay between the germline ends. The CDR3 loop spans 16 amino acids. The CDR3 here is CASSVVGGASYNEQFF. The CDR3 DNA reads as TGTGCCAGCAGCGTAGTAGGGGGGGCTTCCTACAATGAGCAGTTCTTC.

J is TRBJ2-3 and V is TRBV9; D not resolved. Germline V gene sequence: CDR1 SGDLS, CDR2 YYNGEE. V lost 0 bases and J lost 9, with 8 bases in between. This CDR3 has 12 amino acids. CDR3 loop: CASSVDRSTQYF. DNA for the CDR3: TGTGCCAGCAGCGTAGATCGGAGCACGCAGTATTTT.

The chain uses TRBV5-6 and TRBJ1-4, with D hard to call. V was shortened by 5 bases and J by 3 bases, with 14 bases between the two germline ends. Germline assignment: CDR1 SGHDT and CDR2 YYEEEE. The CDR3 has 15 amino acids. In DNA form, the CDR3 reads TGTGCCAGCAGTTTCGCAGGATTAGCTAATGAAAAACTGTTTTTT. It specifies CASSFAGLANEKLFF. The full variable domain, with the rest looked up from reference TRBV5-6 and TRBJ1-4, is DAGVTQSPTHLIKTRGQQVTLRCSPKSGHDTVSWYQQALGQGPQFIFQYYEEEERQRGNFPDRFSGHQFPNYSSELNVNALLLGDSALYLCASSFAGLANEKLFFGSGTQLSVL.